These 22 T cell receptor beta chains were all obtained from the same sample, sequenced in a study of OX40 agonist ivuxolimab in advanced cancers. Sequenced by immunoSEQ multiplex PCR; TCRdb stores in-frame clones only, minus some. The sample lists around 67,000 clones; about four fifths were seen once. The sample here was CD4+ or CD8+ T cells sorted from blood, taken in a trial of the OX40 agonist ivuxolimab. These receptors were obtained from an adult with an advanced solid tumor such as melanoma, head and neck, liver or kidney cancer.

This clone was seen a single time. The V call is TRBV7-9, the J call TRBJ1-5; no definite D call. CDR1 SEHNR and CDR2 FQNEAQ come from the germline V gene (reference sequence). This CDR3 has 15 residues. V was clipped by 1 base and J by 3 bases, with 10 bases between them. The CDR3 here is CASSLGGGLNQPQHF. CDR3 in DNA: TGTGCCAGCAGCTTAGGGGGTGGACTCAATCAGCCCCAGCATTTT.

This clone showed up just once. CDR3 nucleotide sequence: TGCGCCAGCAGCTTGGACAGTATGAACACTGAAGCTTTCTTT. Protein product: CASSLDSMNTEAFF. The genes are TRBV5-1 and TRBJ1-1; no clear D. The CDR3 is made up of 14 amino acids. Germline V gene sequence: CDR1 SGHRS, CDR2 YFSETQ. Trimming left V 0 bases short and J 0 bases short, with 6 bases between.

This clone appeared a single time. V and J are TRBV6-6 and TRBJ1-5; 8 bases align to TRBD1. V lost 6 bases to trimming and J lost 4 bases; unmatched junction nucleotides: 5. Germline assignment: CDR1 MNHNY and CDR2 SVGAGI (reference sequence). The CDR3 is made up of 14 amino acids. CDR3 residues: CASSSQGANQPQHF. The CDR3 DNA is TGTGCCAGCAGCTCTCAGGGGGCAAATCAGCCCCAGCATTTT.

The chain links TRBV7-9 to TRBJ1-2; no definite D call. V was shortened by 8 bases and J by 3 bases, with 10 bases between the two germline ends. This CDR3 spans 12 amino acids. Germline values: CDR1 SEHNR, CDR2 FQNEAQ (reference sequence). CDR3 in DNA: TGTGCCAGCGGGAACTACGACTATGGCTACACCTTC. Its protein product is CASGNYDYGYTF.

The J gene is TRBJ1-5, the V gene TRBV19; 9 bases are a match to TRBD1. CDR3 size: 15 residues. J gave up 2 bases and V 7 bases, and 6 bases lay outside the gene matches. The germline V gene encodes CDR1 LNHDA and CDR2 SQIVND (reference sequence). CDR3 bases: TGTGCCAGTACCCTACAGGGGGCGGGCAATCAGCCCCAGCATTTT. It codes for CASTLQGAGNQPQHF.

The V and J genes are TRBV7-9 and TRBJ1-2; 7 bases agree with TRBD1. V trimming: 2 bases; J trimming: 5 bases; junction bases outside the gene matches: 5. CDR3 length: 14 amino acids. CDR1 is SEHNR and CDR2 is FQNEAQ in the germline V gene (reference sequence). This CDR3 reads CASSLRDSEYGYTF. CDR3 DNA sequence: TGTGCCAGCAGCTTACGGGACAGTGAATATGGCTACACCTTC.

The chain recombines TRBV19 with TRBJ2-7; D is ambiguous. The V end was cut by 3 bases, the J end by 0 bases, with 6 bases between. This CDR3 is 13 amino acids long. Per the germline V gene, CDR1 is LNHDA and CDR2 is SQIVND (reference sequence). In DNA form, the CDR3 reads TGTGCCAGTAGTATCCATATCTCCTACGAGCAGTACTTC. Residues: CASSIHISYEQYF.

The J gene is TRBJ2-3, the V gene TRBV7-9; D is uncertain. Looked up from germline, CDR1 is SEHNR and CDR2 is FQNEAQ (reference sequence). V was clipped by 5 bases and J by 7 bases, with 10 bases between them. This CDR3 comprises 12 residues. CDR3 in DNA: TGTGCCAGCAGCCCGGTTCAGAATACGCAGTATTTT. It encodes CASSPVQNTQYF.

A single count supports this clone. The rearrangement uses TRBV4-2 and TRBJ1-2; D might be TRBD1 (6 bases). This CDR3 is 13 amino acids long. Trimming took off 0 bases at V and 10 bases at J, with 12 bases between the two ends. Germline CDR1 is LGHNA and CDR2 is YNFKEQ. CDR3 sequence: CASSQDQTGLYTF. The CDR3 DNA is TGTGCCAGCAGCCAAGATCAGACAGGCCTCTACACCTTC.

The chain joins TRBV21-1 to TRBJ1-2; TRBD1 was called by the table and not checked on the DNA. TRBV21-1 is shown as a pseudogene. The CDR3 has 17 residues. CDR3 loop: CASSKRRRGLGGYGYTF. As DNA, the CDR3 is TGTGCCAGCAGCAAAAGGAGAAGGGGGCTGGGGGGTTATGGCTACACCTTC.

This clone occurred a few times. V is TRBV15 and J is TRBJ1-1; weak D call: TRBD1 (5 bases). Trimming removed 3 bases at V and 0 bases at J, with 14 bases between. The CDR3 has 16 residues. Germline CDR1 and CDR2: LNHNV and YYDKDF (reference sequence). The CDR3 protein is CATSRGPAGMNTEAFF. The CDR3, as DNA: TGTGCCACCAGCAGGGGGCCAGCGGGAATGAACACTGAAGCTTTCTTT.

The rearrangement uses TRBV7-2 and TRBJ1-3; perhaps TRBD1 as D (6 bases). The CDR3 length is 17 residues. The V end was cut by 5 bases, the J end by 2 bases, with 19 bases between. CDR1 and CDR2 (germline): SGHTA, FQGNSA. This chain's CDR3 is CASSNKGGAWAGNTIYF. The CDR3 DNA is TGTGCCAGCAGCAACAAAGGGGGGGCTTGGGCTGGAAACACCATATATTTT.

J is TRBJ1-5 and V is TRBV5-5; possible D gene TRBD1, 5 bases. This CDR3 has 16 amino acids. In germline, CDR1 is SGHKS, CDR2 YYEKEE (reference sequence). Trimming removed 1 base from V and 2 bases from J, with 13 bases in between. For the CDR3, the DNA is TGTGCCAGCAGCTTGTCTGGGGCGGAGGGCAATCAGCCCCAGCATTTT. It yields the protein CASSLSGAEGNQPQHF.

The V and J genes are TRBV7-9 and TRBJ2-3, with 7 bases matching TRBD2. The V segment lost 3 bases and the J segment 4 bases; nucleotides outside the gene matches: 7. Germline assignment: CDR1 SEHNR and CDR2 FQNEAQ (reference sequence). The CDR3 extends over 15 amino acids. This CDR3 is CASSFTLGGADTQYF. In DNA, the CDR3 is TGTGCCAGCAGCTTCACATTGGGGGGGGCAGATACGCAGTATTTT.

The V gene is TRBV25-1, the J gene TRBJ1-1; 7 nucleotides line up with TRBD1. Germline loops: CDR1 MGHDK, CDR2 SYGVNS. The CDR3 has 13 residues. V trimming: 2 bases; J trimming: 12 bases; junction bases outside the gene matches: 9. The chain's CDR3 is CASSEPLTGRTFF. In DNA, the CDR3 is TGTGCCAGCAGTGAACCCCTGACAGGGAGAACTTTCTTT.

The chain couples TRBV19 to TRBJ1-1; D gene ambiguous. CDR1 is LNHDA and CDR2 is SQIVND in the germline V gene (reference sequence). The CDR3 covers 15 residues. Trimming pared 4 bases from V and 4 bases from J, leaving 16 bases between. CDR3 sequence (DNA): TGTGCCAGTAGTACTACCCGGGCCGCGGGCACTGAAGCTTTCTTT. Translated: CASSTTRAAGTEAFF.

The V gene is TRBV20-1, the J gene TRBJ1-1; D unresolved. This CDR3 comprises 11 residues. Per the germline V gene, CDR1 is DFQATT and CDR2 is SNEGSKA (reference sequence). Trimming left V 5 bases short and J 8 bases short, with 12 bases between. CDR3 DNA sequence: TGCAGTGCTGGCCGACTGGACGAAGCTTTCTTT. Amino acid sequence: CSAGRLDEAFF.

V is TRBV6-5 and J is TRBJ1-2; D is possibly TRBD1 (6 bases). Trimming shortened V by 0 bases and J by 6 bases, and 11 bases separated the two germline ends. The germline V gene has CDR1 MNHEY and CDR2 SVGAGI. The CDR3 spans 14 residues. CDR3 amino acids: CASSYSRQGHGYTF. In nucleotides, the CDR3 is TGTGCCAGCAGTTACTCGAGGCAGGGGCATGGCTACACCTTC.

This rearrangement joins TRBV2 to TRBJ2-4, with D perhaps assigned TRBD1 or TRBD2 (5 bases each). The CDR3 runs to 13 residues. The V gene lost 7 bases and the J gene lost 6 bases, with 13 bases spanning the gap. The V gene's germline CDR1 is SNHLY and CDR2 FYNNEI. DNA for the CDR3: TGTGCCAGCACCTTGGGGGACGTAAACATTCAGTACTTC. It yields the protein CASTLGDVNIQYF. The full variable domain, rest sourced from reference TRBV2 and TRBJ2-4, is EPEVTQTPSHQVTQMGQEVILRCVPISNHLYFYWYRQILGQKVEFLVSFYNNEISEKSEIFDDQFSVERPDGSNFTLKIRSTKLEDSAMYFCASTLGDVNIQYFGAGTRLSVL.

V is TRBV30 and J is TRBJ2-7; TRBD1 matches 10 bases. The germline CDR1 and CDR2 sequences are GTSNPN and SVGIG (reference sequence). The V gene end was trimmed by 3 bases and the J gene end by 2 bases; junction bases not matched to a gene: 10. CDR3 size: 16 residues. This chain's CDR3 is CAWSDWAGQGTYEQYF. The CDR3, as DNA: TGTGCCTGGAGCGATTGGGCGGGACAGGGGACCTACGAGCAGTACTTC.

This chain connects TRBV12-1 to TRBJ2-1. TRBV12-1 is a pseudogene segment. This CDR3 spans 13 amino acids. This CDR3 reads CASSPLFPDGQFF. The DNA for the CDR3 is TGTGCCAGCAGCCCATTGTTTCCGGATGGGCAGTTCTTC.

The chain uses TRBV5-1 and TRBJ1-4; D is undetermined. Germline CDR1 SGHRS, CDR2 YFSETQ. V was trimmed by 4 bases and J by 0 bases, leaving 7 bases between them. CDR3 length: 14 amino acids. CDR3 in DNA: TGCGCCAGCAGCCTGACATCAACTAATGAAAAACTGTTTTTT. Amino acids: CASSLTSTNEKLFF.